This T cell receptor (beta chain) was retrieved from a study of monozygotic twins with inflammatory bowel disease. The V gene's germline CDR1 is DFQATT and CDR2 SNEGSKA (reference sequence). The CDR3 has 14 amino acids. TCRdb re-called the 5' RACE reads; every CDR3 protein appears as one record, without DNA. Seen in this sample are 210,000 or so distinct CDR3 sequences; the ten most common clones hold 7.5% to 8%. Sequencing was done on a sample of blood. The receptor comes from a human donor with ulcerative colitis or Crohn's disease, or a healthy co-twin of an affected twin (not recorded which). The rearrangement uses TRBV20-1 and TRBJ2-1; as DNA is missing, the TRBD2 call by TCRdb cannot be tested. Here the CDR3 reads CSARVAQGGNEQFF.